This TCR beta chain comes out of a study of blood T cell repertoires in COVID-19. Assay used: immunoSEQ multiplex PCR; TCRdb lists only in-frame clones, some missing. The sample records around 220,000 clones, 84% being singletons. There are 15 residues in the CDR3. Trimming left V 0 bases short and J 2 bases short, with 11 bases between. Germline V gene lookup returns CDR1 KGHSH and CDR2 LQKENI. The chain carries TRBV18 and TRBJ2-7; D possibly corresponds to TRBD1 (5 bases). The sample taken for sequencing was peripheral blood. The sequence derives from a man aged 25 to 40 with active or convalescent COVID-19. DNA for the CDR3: TGTGCCAGCTCACCACCCCAGGGCTATACCTACGAGCAGTACTTC. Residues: CASSPPQGYTYEQYF.